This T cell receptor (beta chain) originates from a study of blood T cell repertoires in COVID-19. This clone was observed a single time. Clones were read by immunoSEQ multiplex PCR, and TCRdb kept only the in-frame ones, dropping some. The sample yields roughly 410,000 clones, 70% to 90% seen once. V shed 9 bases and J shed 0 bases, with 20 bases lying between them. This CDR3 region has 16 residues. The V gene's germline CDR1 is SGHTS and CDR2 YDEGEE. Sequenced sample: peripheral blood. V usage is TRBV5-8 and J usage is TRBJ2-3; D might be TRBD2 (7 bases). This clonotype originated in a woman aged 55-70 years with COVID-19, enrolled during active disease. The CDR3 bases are TGTGCCATACAGAAGGGGCGGGGGCTCAGCACAGATACGCAGTATTTT. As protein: CAIQKGRGLSTDTQYF.